This TCR beta chain was identified in a study of blood T cell repertoires in COVID-19. Clones were read by immunoSEQ multiplex PCR, and TCRdb kept only the in-frame ones, dropping some. The table shows 95,000 to 150,000 clones, with around 86% occurring only once. The sequence was collected from a man aged 40-55 years with acute or convalescent COVID-19. Sequencing input: peripheral blood.

The CDR3 here is CASSFSRRETQYF. DNA for the CDR3: TGTGCCAGCAGCTTCTCTAGACGGGAGACCCAGTACTTC. The rearrangement joins TRBV7-2 to TRBJ2-5, with no clear D. Germline CDR1 and CDR2: SGHTA and FQGNSA. This CDR3 spans 13 amino acids. Trimming took off 3 bases at V and 5 bases at J, with 10 bases between the two ends.